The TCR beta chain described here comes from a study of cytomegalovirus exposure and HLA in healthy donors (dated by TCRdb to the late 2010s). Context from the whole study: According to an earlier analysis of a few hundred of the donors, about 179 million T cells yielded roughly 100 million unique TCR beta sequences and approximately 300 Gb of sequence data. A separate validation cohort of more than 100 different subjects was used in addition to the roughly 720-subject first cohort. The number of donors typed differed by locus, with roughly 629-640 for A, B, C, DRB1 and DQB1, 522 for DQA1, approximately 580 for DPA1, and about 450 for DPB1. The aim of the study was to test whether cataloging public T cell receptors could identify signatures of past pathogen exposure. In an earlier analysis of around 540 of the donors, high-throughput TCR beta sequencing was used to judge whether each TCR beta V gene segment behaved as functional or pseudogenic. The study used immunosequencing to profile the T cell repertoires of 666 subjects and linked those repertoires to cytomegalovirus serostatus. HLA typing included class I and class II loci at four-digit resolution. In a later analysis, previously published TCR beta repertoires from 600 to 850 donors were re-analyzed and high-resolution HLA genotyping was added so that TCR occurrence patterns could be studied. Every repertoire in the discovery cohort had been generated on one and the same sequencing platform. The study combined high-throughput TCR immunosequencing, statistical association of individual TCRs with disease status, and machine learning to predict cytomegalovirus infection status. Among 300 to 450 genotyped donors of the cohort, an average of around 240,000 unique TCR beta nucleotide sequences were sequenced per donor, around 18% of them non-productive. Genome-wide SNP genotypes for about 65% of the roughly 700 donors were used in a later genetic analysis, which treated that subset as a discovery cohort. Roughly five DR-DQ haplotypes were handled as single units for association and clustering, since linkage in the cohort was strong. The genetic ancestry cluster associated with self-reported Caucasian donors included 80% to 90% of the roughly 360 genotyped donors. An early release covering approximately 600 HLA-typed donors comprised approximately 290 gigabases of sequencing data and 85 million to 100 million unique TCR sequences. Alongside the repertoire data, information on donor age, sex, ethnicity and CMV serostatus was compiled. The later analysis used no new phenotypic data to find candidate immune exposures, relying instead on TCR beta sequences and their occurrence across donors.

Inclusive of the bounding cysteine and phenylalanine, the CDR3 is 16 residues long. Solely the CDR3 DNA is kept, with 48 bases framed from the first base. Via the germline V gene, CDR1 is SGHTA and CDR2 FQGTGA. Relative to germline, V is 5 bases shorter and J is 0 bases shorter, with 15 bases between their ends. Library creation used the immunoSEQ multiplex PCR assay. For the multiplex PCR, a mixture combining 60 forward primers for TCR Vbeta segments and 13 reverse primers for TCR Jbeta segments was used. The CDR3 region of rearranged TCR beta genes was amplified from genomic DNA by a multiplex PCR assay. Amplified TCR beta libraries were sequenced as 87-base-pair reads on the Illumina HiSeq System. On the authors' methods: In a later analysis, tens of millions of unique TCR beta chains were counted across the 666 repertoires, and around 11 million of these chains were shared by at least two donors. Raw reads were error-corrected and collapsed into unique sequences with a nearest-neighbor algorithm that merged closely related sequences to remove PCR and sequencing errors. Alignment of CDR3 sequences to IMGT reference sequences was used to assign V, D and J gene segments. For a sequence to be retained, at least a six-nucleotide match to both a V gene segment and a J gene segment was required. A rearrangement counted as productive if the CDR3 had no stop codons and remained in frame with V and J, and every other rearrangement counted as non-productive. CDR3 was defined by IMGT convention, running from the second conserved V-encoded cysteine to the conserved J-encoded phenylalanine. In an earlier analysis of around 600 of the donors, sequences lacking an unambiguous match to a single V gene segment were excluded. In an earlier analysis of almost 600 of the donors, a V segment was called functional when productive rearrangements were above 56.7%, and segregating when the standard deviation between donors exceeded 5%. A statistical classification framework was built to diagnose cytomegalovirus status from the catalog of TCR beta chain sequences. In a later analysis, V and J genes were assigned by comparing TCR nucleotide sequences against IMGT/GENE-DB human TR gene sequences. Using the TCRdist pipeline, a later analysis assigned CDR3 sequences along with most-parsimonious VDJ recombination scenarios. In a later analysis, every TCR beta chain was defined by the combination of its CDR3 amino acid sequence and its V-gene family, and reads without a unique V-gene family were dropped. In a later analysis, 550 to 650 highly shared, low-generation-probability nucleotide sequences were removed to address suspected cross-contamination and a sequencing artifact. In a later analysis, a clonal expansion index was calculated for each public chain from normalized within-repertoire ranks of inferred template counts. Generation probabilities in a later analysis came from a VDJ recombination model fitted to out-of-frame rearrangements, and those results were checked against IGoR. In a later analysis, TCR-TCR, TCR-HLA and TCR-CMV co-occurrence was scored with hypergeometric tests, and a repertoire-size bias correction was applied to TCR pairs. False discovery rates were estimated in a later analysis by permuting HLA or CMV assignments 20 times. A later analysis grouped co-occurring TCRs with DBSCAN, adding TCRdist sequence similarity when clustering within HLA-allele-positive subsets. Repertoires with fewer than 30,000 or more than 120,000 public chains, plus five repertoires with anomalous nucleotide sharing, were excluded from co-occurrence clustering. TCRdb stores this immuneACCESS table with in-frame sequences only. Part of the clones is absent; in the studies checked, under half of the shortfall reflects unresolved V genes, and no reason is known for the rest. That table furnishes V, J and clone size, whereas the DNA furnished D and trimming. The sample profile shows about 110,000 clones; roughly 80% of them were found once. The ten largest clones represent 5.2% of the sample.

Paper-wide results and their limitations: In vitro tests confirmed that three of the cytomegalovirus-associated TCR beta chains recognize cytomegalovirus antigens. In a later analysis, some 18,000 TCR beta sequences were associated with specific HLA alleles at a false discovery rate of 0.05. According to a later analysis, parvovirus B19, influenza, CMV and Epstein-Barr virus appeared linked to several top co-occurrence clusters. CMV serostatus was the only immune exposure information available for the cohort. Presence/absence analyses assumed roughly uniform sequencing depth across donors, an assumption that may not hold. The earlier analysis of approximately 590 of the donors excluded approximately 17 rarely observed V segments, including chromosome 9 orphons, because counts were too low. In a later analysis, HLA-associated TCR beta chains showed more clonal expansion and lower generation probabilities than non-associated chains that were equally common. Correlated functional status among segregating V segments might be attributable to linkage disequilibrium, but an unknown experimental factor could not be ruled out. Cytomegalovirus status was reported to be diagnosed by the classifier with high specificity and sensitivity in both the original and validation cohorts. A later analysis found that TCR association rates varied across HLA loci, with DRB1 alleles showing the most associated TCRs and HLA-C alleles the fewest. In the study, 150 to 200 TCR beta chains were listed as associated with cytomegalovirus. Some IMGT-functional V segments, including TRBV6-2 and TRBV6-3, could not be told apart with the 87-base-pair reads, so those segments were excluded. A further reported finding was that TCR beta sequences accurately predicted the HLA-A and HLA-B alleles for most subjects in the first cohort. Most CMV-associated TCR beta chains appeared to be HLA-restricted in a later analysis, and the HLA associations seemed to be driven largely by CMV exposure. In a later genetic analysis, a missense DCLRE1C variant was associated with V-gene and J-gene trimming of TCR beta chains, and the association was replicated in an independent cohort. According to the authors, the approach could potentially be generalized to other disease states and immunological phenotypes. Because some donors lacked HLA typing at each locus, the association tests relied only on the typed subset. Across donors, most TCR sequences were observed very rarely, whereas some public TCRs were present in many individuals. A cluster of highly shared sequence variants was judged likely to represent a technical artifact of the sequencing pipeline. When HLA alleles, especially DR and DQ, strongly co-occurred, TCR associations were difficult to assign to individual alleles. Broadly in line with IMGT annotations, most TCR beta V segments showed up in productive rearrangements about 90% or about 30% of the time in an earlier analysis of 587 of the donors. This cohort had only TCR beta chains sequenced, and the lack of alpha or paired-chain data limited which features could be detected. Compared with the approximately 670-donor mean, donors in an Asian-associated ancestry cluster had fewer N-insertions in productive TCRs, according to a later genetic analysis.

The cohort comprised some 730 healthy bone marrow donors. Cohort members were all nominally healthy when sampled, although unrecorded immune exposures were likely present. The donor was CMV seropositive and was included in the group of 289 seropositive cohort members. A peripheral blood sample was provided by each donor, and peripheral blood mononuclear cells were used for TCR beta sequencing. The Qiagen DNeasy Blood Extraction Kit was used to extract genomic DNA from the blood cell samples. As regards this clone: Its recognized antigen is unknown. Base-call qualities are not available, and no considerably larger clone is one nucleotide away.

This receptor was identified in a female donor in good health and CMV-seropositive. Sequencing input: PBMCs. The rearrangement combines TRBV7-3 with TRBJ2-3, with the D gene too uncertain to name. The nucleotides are TGTGCCAGCAGCCCCGATGCGCCCTCGAGCACAGATACGCAGTATTTT. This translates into CASSPDAPSSTDTQYF. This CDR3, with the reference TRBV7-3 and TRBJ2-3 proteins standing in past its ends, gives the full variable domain GAGVSQTPSNKVTEKGKYVELRCDPISGHTALYWYRQSLGQGPEFLIYFQGTGAADDSGLPNDRFFAVRPEGSVSTLKIQRTERGDSAVYLCASSPDAPSSTDTQYFGPGTRLTVL.